This TCR beta chain was sequenced for a study of shared clonotypes between healthy human individuals. Samples left unsorted employed about 100 million PBMCs for genomic DNA. This CDR3 contains 16 residues. The germline V gene encodes CDR1 SGHAT and CDR2 FQNNGV. The sequenced material, unsorted PBMC DNA, was run on ten immunoSEQ deep assay plates. Sequenced by immunoSEQ multiplex PCR; TCRdb stores in-frame clones only, minus some. Of approximately 500,000 clones in the sample, 79% were seen once. The rearrangement joins TRBV11-2 to TRBJ2-5; TRBD1 matches 8 bases. The closer fit of TRBJ2-7 to the DNA end suggests the J call may be wrong. The sequencing input was PBMCs. The clonotype was recovered from a woman aged 40 to 55 in good health. Some clones in this sample may be carry-over from other donors' samples. The CDR3 DNA sequence: TGTGCCAGCAGCTCCCCGCAGGACAGGGTAATCTACGAGCAGTACTTC. Translation gives CASSSPQDRVIYEQYF.